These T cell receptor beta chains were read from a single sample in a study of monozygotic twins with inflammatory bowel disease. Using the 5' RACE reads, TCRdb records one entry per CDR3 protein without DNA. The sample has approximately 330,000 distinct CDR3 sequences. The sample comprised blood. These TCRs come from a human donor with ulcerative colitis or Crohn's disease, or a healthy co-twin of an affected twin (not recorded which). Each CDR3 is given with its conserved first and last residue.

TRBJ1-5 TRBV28 CASSSIQGIYQPQHF
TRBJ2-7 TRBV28 CASSPLWGTYEQYF
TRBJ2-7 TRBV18 CASSPFGLAPSWEQYF
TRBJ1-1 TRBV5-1 CASSLEQIMNTEAFF
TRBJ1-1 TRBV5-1 CASSLVGVNPEAFF
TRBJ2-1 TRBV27 CASSGLAAYNEQFF
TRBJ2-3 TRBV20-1 CSARPRRTISTDTQYF
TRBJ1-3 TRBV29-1 CSLPLMRSGNTIYF
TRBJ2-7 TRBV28 CASGPLHEQYF
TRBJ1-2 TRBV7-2 CASSLNYGYTF
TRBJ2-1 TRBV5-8 CASSSDRAMGPEQFF
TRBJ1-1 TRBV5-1 CASSLETVAFF
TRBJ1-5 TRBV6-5 CASTRLWTLLRFDSNQPQHF
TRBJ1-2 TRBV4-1 CASSQDSGTGAALGRGYTF
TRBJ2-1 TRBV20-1 CSAPLDRPNNEQFF
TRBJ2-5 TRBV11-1 CASSSREGKETQYF
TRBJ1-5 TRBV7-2 CASSLGDGGQPQHF
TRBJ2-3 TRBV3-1 CASSQVGGAARAFTDTQYF
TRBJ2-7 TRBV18 CASSLDRAADYEQYF
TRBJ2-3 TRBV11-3 CASSLSGGDTQYF
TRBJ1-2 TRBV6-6 CASSSSGQIYGYTF
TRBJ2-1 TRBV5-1 CASSLPEAGQGTHEQFF
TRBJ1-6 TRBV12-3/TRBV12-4 CASTLLKTGSPLHF
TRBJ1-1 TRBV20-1 CSAYPEMNTEAFF
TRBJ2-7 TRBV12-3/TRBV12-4 CASSFGDAQYF
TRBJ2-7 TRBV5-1 CASRSDRTYEQYF
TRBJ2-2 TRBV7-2 CASSYPSGVLSGELFF
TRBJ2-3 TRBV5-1 CASSLDPGASTDTQYF
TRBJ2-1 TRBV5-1 CASSLLTRPGEQFF
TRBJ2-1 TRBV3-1 CASSHLEDHYNEQFF
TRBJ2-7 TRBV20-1 CSASRPTSGMGEQYF